This section outlines one T cell receptor beta chain sequence together with its context. As yet, its antigen is unknown. Sequencing was performed with immunoSEQ multiplex PCR; in TCRdb, only in-frame clones are kept and a portion is missing. The data contain around 250,000 clones, more than 85% of them singletons. Germline-derived CDR1 and CDR2 are LGHDT and YNNKEL (reference sequence). Trimming stripped 1 base from V and 8 bases from J, with 11 bases between. This CDR3 spans 14 amino acids. These data belong to a study of T cell responses to AZD1222 COVID-19 vaccine. As for the study in general: It was second doses at about 4 or about 12 weeks that were pooled.

Overall study findings and caveats: Only a handful of AZD1222 recipients, roughly six in all, had baseline seropositivity. There were vaccine-associated CD4 TCRs across spike, dominant at 160-218 and 743-854. An increase in Spike-specific TCR breadth and depth was observed after two AZD1222 doses.

The V and J genes are TRBV3-1 (or the pseudogene TRBV3-2) and TRBJ1-4; maybe TRBD1 (6 bases). Material: peripheral blood, obtained on day 0 of AZD1222 vaccination. The receptor comes from an adult in good health. As DNA, the CDR3 is TGTGCCAGCAGCCAAGCAGGGGTCTCCGAAAAACTGTTTTTT. It specifies CASSQAGVSEKLFF.